This is a list of T cell receptor beta chains from one sample in a study of T cell repertoires in cytomegalovirus infection. Using its own MiXCR run on the reads, TCRdb lists one record per CDR3 protein. Of some 920,000 distinct CDR3 sequences in the sample, around 32% were seen once. Their cognate antigens are unknown. Sequenced material: cultured CD8+ T cells from PBMCs, taken from culture after CMV antigen stimulation. These receptors were obtained from a human donor in good health (CMV status not recorded). Some clones in this sample may be carry-over from other donors' samples. Each CDR3 is given with its conserved first and last residue. The D gene is left open where the match is weak. Not all rows give a size; the values are once, few, many and, for expanded clones, a class.

v_call,j_call,d_call,clone_size,cdr3_aa,cdr3_nt
TRBV12-3/TRBV12-4,TRBJ1-5,NA,many,CASTSGAAGNQPQHF,TGTGCCAGCACCTCCGGGGCCGCTGGCAATCAGCCCCAGCATTTT
TRBV7-6,TRBJ1-2,NA,NA,CASSVEPNMGVDYGYTF,TGTGCCAGCAGCGTAGAGCCGAACATGGGGGTGGACTATGGCTACACCTTC
TRBV6-1,TRBJ1-5,TRBD1,many,CASSPGQDSNQPQHF,TGTGCCAGCAGTCCGGGACAGGATAGCAATCAGCCCCAGCATTTT
TRBV6-1,TRBJ1-5,NA,NA,CASSEERTAINQPQHF,TGTGCCAGCAGTGAAGAAAGGACAGCAATCAATCAGCCCCAGCATTTT
TRBV6-6,TRBJ1-2,NA,few,CASSPPDYESYGYTF,TGTGCCAGCAGTCCTCCGGACTACGAATCCTATGGCTACACCTTC
TRBV7-9,TRBJ2-1,NA,few,CASSTGTGYNEQFF,TGTGCCAGCAGCACGGGGACGGGCTACAATGAGCAGTTCTTC
TRBV6-5,TRBJ2-1,TRBD1,NA,CASSYGQGAVGEQFF,TGTGCCAGCAGTTACGGACAGGGGGCGGTGGGTGAGCAGTTCTTC
TRBV7-6,TRBJ1-1,NA,few,CASSPPPGTNTEAFF,TGTGCCAGCAGCCCCCCCCCGGGGACCAACACTGAAGCTTTCTTT
TRBV6-5,TRBJ1-4,NA,NA,CANSYSVWGRDEKLFF,TGTGCCAACAGTTACTCGGTCTGGGGTAGGGATGAAAAACTGTTTTTT
TRBV6-6,TRBJ2-5,TRBD1,NA,CASRDRGRETQYF,TGTGCCAGCAGAGACAGGGGGAGGGAGACCCAGTACTTC
TRBV7-9,TRBJ1-4,NA,NA,CATNKDATNEKLFF,TGTGCCACCAACAAAGATGCAACTAATGAAAAACTGTTTTTT
TRBV4-1,TRBJ1-2,TRBD1,many,CASSQVTGGDYGYTF,TGCGCCAGCAGCCAAGTGACAGGGGGCGACTATGGCTACACCTTC
TRBV12-3/TRBV12-4,TRBJ2-7,TRBD2,NA,CASTNGLAVSYEQYF,TGTGCCAGCACCAACGGACTAGCGGTATCCTACGAGCAGTACTTC
TRBV12-3/TRBV12-4,TRBJ2-1,TRBD2,few,CASSTWTSELLDEQFF,TGTGCCAGCAGTACCTGGACTAGCGAGCTGCTCGATGAGCAGTTCTTC
TRBV7-9,TRBJ1-1,NA,many,CASSSHRDEAFF,TGTGCCAGCAGCTCCCACCGAGATGAAGCTTTCTTT
TRBV4-2,TRBJ2-1,TRBD1,few,CASSQEPGTANYNEQFF,TGTGCCAGCAGCCAGGAACCCGGGACAGCTAACTACAATGAGCAGTTCTTC
TRBV6-5,TRBJ2-2,NA,NA,CASSYIPSVTGELFF,TGTGCCAGCAGTTACATCCCCAGCGTCACCGGGGAGCTGTTTTTT
TRBV7-8,TRBJ2-2,TRBD2,many,CASSRSSGGVTGELFF,TGTGCCAGCAGCCGATCTAGCGGGGGAGTCACCGGGGAGCTGTTTTTT
TRBV6-5,TRBJ2-2,NA,NA,CASSYSDSPNTGELFF,TGTGCCAGCAGTTACTCGGACAGTCCGAACACCGGGGAGCTGTTTTTT
TRBV6-5,TRBJ2-1,NA,few,CASSLLWDAALEQFF,TGTGCCAGCAGCCTCCTGTGGGACGCCGCGTTAGAGCAGTTCTTC
TRBV11-2,TRBJ1-4,NA,few,CASSPYFPETQEEKLFF,TGTGCCAGCAGCCCCTACTTCCCCGAGACCCAAGAAGAAAAACTGTTTTTT
TRBV27,TRBJ1-5,NA,NA,CASSLVRFNQPQHF,TGTGCCAGCAGTTTAGTCAGATTCAATCAGCCCCAGCATTTT
TRBV7-9,TRBJ2-3,NA,many,CASSLDMISSTDTQYF,TGTGCCAGCAGCTTAGATATGATCTCTAGCACAGATACGCAGTATTTT